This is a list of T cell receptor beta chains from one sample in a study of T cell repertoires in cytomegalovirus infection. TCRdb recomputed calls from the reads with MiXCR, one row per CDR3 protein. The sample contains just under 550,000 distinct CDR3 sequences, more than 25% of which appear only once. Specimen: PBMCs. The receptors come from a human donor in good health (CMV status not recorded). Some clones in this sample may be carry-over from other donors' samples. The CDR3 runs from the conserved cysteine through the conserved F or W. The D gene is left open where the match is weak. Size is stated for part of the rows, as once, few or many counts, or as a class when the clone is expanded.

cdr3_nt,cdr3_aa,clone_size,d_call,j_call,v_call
TGTGCCAGCGTGCTTAGCGGCCAGTACCAAGAGACCCAGTACTTC,CASVLSGQYQETQYF,NA,NA,TRBJ2-5,TRBV7-2
TGTGCCAGCAGCCGGACCCCCACCTACGAGCAGTACTTC,CASSRTPTYEQYF,NA,NA,TRBJ2-7,TRBV7-2
TGTGCCAGCAGTTTTCATGGAATTTCACCCCTCCACTTT,CASSFHGISPLHF,NA,NA,TRBJ1-6,TRBV12-3/TRBV12-4
TGTGCCAGCAGCTTCCCTAGCGGTGGAGATACGCAGTATTTT,CASSFPSGGDTQYF,NA,TRBD2,TRBJ2-3,TRBV7-8
TGTGCCAGCAGCTCCGGGACGGTAACCTACGAGCAGTACTTC,CASSSGTVTYEQYF,many,NA,TRBJ2-7,TRBV7-2
TGCAGTGCTAGACGCCAGAGTGAGGACAGGGCAACAGACAATGAGCAGTTCTTC,CSARRQSEDRATDNEQFF,NA,TRBD1,TRBJ2-1,TRBV20-1
TGTGCCAGCAGCTTGAGGACCCTTGGGGTAGGTGAGCAGTTCTTC,CASSLRTLGVGEQFF,few,NA,TRBJ2-1,TRBV11-2
TGTGCCAGCAGCTCCCCGCTGCAGGGATACAATGAGCAGTTCTTC,CASSSPLQGYNEQFF,many,NA,TRBJ2-1,TRBV7-2
TGCGCCAGCAGCCCTAGGCGACAGGCCCGCGAGGGGACTGAAGCTTTCTTT,CASSPRRQAREGTEAFF,few,NA,TRBJ1-1,TRBV5-1
TGTGCCAGCAGCCAGGACAGTTTCCAAGAGACCCAGTACTTC,CASSQDSFQETQYF,many,NA,TRBJ2-5,TRBV7-9
TGTGCCAGCAGTTACTCGCCTGGGACTTTACAAACCGGGGAGCTGTTTTTT,CASSYSPGTLQTGELFF,NA,NA,TRBJ2-2,TRBV6-5
TGTGCCACCAGCAGCCAGACAGGGGCATTCTCTGGAAACACCATATATTTT,CATSSQTGAFSGNTIYF,few,TRBD1,TRBJ1-3,TRBV15
TGTGCCTGGAGTGATGGGACAGGGCGGACTTCACCCCTCCACTTT,CAWSDGTGRTSPLHF,NA,TRBD1,TRBJ1-6,TRBV30
TGTGCCAGCAGTCACAGGGTCTCCTACGAGCAGTACTTC,CASSHRVSYEQYF,few,NA,TRBJ2-7,TRBV12-3/TRBV12-4
TGTGCCAGCAGCCGGGCCGAATTGGGTGAAGCTTTCTTT,CASSRAELGEAFF,once,NA,TRBJ1-1,TRBV14
TGTGCCAGTAGCATAGGACTAGCGGGAGTGGGGCATGAGCAGTTCTTC,CASSIGLAGVGHEQFF,few,TRBD2,TRBJ2-1,TRBV19
TGTGCCAGCAGCGCAAGACAGGCTTCTCAAGAGACCCAGTACTTC,CASSARQASQETQYF,NA,NA,TRBJ2-5,TRBV14
TGTGCCAGCAGCCGGACAGGGAGCACAGATACGCAGTATTTT,CASSRTGSTDTQYF,NA,TRBD1,TRBJ2-3,TRBV7-9
TGCAGCGTTACCTTGACTAGCGGGATGGCGGTCTCCTACAATGAGCAGTTCTTC,CSVTLTSGMAVSYNEQFF,many,TRBD2,TRBJ2-1,TRBV29-1
TGCAGCGTTGGACAGGGAGTTGATCAGCCCCAGCATTTT,CSVGQGVDQPQHF,NA,TRBD1,TRBJ1-5,TRBV29-1
TGTGCCAGTGAGACCGGGACTAGCGGGAGAGTTGAGACCCAGTACTTC,CASETGTSGRVETQYF,NA,TRBD2,TRBJ2-5,TRBV19
TGTGCCAGCAGCCGCCCGGTTTTTGGCTACACCTTC,CASSRPVFGYTF,few,NA,TRBJ1-2,TRBV11-2